The source of this TCR beta chain is a study of Ad26.COV2.S vaccination and SARS-CoV-2 variants. Whole-study findings and limits: Reportedly, spike-specific CD8+ and CD4+ T cell responses achieved substantial breadth once vaccination had taken place. It was found that vaccine and placebo recipients had similar non-spike TCR breadth.

Measured with immunoSEQ multiplex PCR; TCRdb has only the in-frame clones, and not every one. The sample contains about 320,000 clones, about 90% of which appear only once. This clone was recorded only once. Its antigen is not identified. As to treatment: about 20 received Ad26.COV2.S at low or high dose, single or two shots; several received placebo; per-sample allocation not given. At day 63 after the first vaccine or placebo injection, samples were drawn. The CDR3 covers 15 residues. With 4 bases clipped from V and 7 bases from J, the junction kept 14 bases outside the gene matches. Germline CDR1 and CDR2: SGDLS and YYNGEE.

This receptor was obtained from a person aged 18 to 65 who received the Ad26.COV2.S COVID-19 vaccine or a placebo. The chain is built from TRBV9 and TRBJ2-7, with 7 bases identical to TRBD2. The sequencing here drew on peripheral blood, taken in a trial of Ad26.COV2.S vaccine versus placebo. Here the CDR3 reads CASSPAGTTHWEQYF. For the CDR3, the DNA is TGTGCCAGCAGCCCGGCCGGGACTACCCATTGGGAGCAGTACTTC.